The 14 T cell receptor beta chains given below trace back to one sample, sequenced in a study of OX40 agonist ivuxolimab in advanced cancers. Repertoires were generated with immunoSEQ multiplex PCR, while TCRdb's copy carries only in-frame clones and drops some. This table holds approximately 46,000 clones, 70% to 80% found once. Sequencing used CD4+ or CD8+ T cells sorted from blood, obtained in a trial of the OX40 agonist ivuxolimab. These receptor sequences come from an adult with an advanced solid tumor such as melanoma, head and neck, liver or kidney cancer.

The chain couples TRBV5-5 to TRBJ2-2; D not certain. CDR3 length: 15 residues. Looked up from germline, CDR1 is SGHKS and CDR2 is YYEKEE (reference sequence). With 0 bases removed from V and 6 bases from J, the gap between germline ends came to 12 bases. CDR3 DNA: TGTGCCAGCAGCTTGGAGGCCCGGGCTTCCGGGGAGCTGTTTTTT. Translated: CASSLEARASGELFF. Combining the CDR3 with reference TRBV5-5 and TRBJ2-2 gives the whole variable domain DAGVTQSPTHLIKTRGQQVTLRCSPISGHKSVSWYQQVLGQGPQFIFQYYEKEERGRGNFPDRFSARQFPNYSSELNVNALLLGDSALYLCASSLEARASGELFFGEGSRLTVL.

The table lists this clone with a count of one. J is TRBJ1-2 and V is TRBV14; D ambiguous. Trimming took off 4 bases at V and 6 bases at J, with 6 bases between the two ends. The CDR3 is 11 amino acids. Per the germline V gene, CDR1 is SGHDN and CDR2 is FVKESK. CDR3 region: CASSPRDGYTF. CDR3 nucleotide sequence: TGTGCCAGCAGCCCGAGGGATGGCTACACCTTC. Combining the CDR3 with reference TRBV14 and TRBJ1-2 gives the whole variable domain EAGVTQFPSHSVIEKGQTVTLRCDPISGHDNLYWYRRVMGKEIKFLLHFVKESKQDESGMPNNRFLAERTGGTYSTLKVQPAELEDSGVYFCASSPRDGYTFGSGTRLTVV.

The V gene is TRBV14, the J gene TRBJ1-6; the match to TRBD1 covers 7 bases. CDR1 is SGHDN and CDR2 is FVKESK in the germline V gene. The CDR3 totals 15 residues. J gave up 9 bases and V 3 bases, and 8 bases lay outside the gene matches. The chain's CDR3 is CASSHGTAKGSPLHF. CDR3 nucleotide sequence: TGTGCCAGCAGCCACGGGACAGCCAAAGGTTCACCCCTCCACTTT.

The V gene is TRBV5-1, the J gene TRBJ2-3; 8 bases map to TRBD2. Per the germline V gene, CDR1 is SGHRS and CDR2 is YFSETQ. Germline trimming cut 6 bases from V and 7 bases from J; bases unmatched to any gene: 10. This CDR3 has 14 residues. The chain's CDR3 is CASTESGSGNTQYF. The CDR3 region has the DNA TGCGCCAGCACCGAGAGCGGGAGCGGCAATACGCAGTATTTT.

The V and J genes are TRBV19 and TRBJ1-1; D gene ambiguous. Germline values: CDR1 LNHDA, CDR2 SQIVND (reference sequence). V shed 7 bases and J shed 3 bases, with 12 bases lying between them. The CDR3 extends over 13 amino acids. In DNA, the CDR3 is TGTGCCAGTACCTTATACTGGGACACTGAAGCTTTCTTT. Protein sequence: CASTLYWDTEAFF.

This rearrangement joins TRBV6-6 to TRBJ2-7; possibly TRBD1 or TRBD2 for D (6 bases each). Germline V gene lookup returns CDR1 MNHNY and CDR2 SVGAGI (reference sequence). CDR3 length equals 15 residues. The V end was cut by 3 bases, the J end by 3 bases, with 15 bases between. CDR3 region: CASSYGGGPLYEQYF. The CDR3 coding sequence is TGTGCCAGCAGTTATGGAGGGGGACCTCTCTACGAGCAGTACTTC.

This chain uses TRBV18 with TRBJ1-2; D is perhaps TRBD1 (5 bases). This CDR3 spans 13 amino acids. The germline V gene encodes CDR1 KGHSH and CDR2 LQKENI. Deletions cut 5 bases from V and 4 bases from J, with 11 bases between. In nucleotides, the CDR3 is TGTGCCAGCTCAGCACAGGAGTCCTATGGCTACACCTTC. Its translation is CASSAQESYGYTF.

By sample share, this clone is medium-sized. Other nucleotide sequences in the sample specify the same CDR3. The J gene is TRBJ2-3, the V gene TRBV5-1; D is possibly TRBD1 (6 bases). This CDR3 region has 13 residues. Germline CDR1 reads SGHRS; CDR2 reads YFSETQ. V was pared by 2 bases and J by 5 bases, with 9 bases between. The CDR3 coding sequence is TGCGCCAGCAGCTTCTGGGGGCGAGATACGCAGTATTTT. Translated: CASSFWGRDTQYF. The variable domain in full, completed from reference TRBV5-1 and TRBJ2-3, reads KAGVTQTPRYLIKTRGQQVTLSCSPISGHRSVSWYQQTPGQGLQFLFEYFSETQRNKGNFPGRFSGRQFSNSRSEMNVSTLELGDSALYLCASSFWGRDTQYFGPGTRLTVL.

This chain links TRBV27 with TRBJ2-1, with 16 bases identical to TRBD2. Germline CDR1 reads MNHEY; CDR2 reads SMNVEV (reference sequence). This CDR3 is built from 15 residues. Losses at the gene ends were 7 bases for V and 8 bases for J; bases not matched to a gene: 5. CDR3 DNA: TGTGCCAGCACGGGACTAGCGGGAGGGGGCGATGAGCAGTTCTTC. Translating gives CASTGLAGGGDEQFF.

On this clone itself: Relative to the germline gene, one junction end is altered; a read error may explain this. The chain is built from TRBV5-1 and TRBJ1-1, with a tentative D call TRBD1 (5 bases). The CDR3 length is 13 residues. Germline loops: CDR1 SGHRS, CDR2 YFSETQ. CDR3 sequence reads: CASSLEGQGSFLF. In DNA form, the CDR3 reads TGCGCCAGCAGCTTGGAAGGGCAGGGAAGCTTTCTCTTT.

V gene TRBV19 combines with J gene TRBJ2-1; 7 positions match TRBD2. The CDR3 runs 12 residues. V lost 6 bases and J lost 9; bases outside the gene matches: 5. Germline values: CDR1 LNHDA, CDR2 SQIVND (reference sequence). CDR3 sequence: CASSHGLGEQFF. CDR3 in DNA: TGTGCCAGTAGCCACGGACTAGGTGAGCAGTTCTTC.

Only one count was recorded for this clone. The chain links TRBV4-3 to TRBJ1-4; D is ambiguous. Trimming pared 6 bases from V and 0 bases from J, leaving 8 bases between. Germline assignment: CDR1 LGHNA and CDR2 YSLEER. The CDR3 contains 14 residues. CDR3 in DNA: TGCGCCAGCAGTCCCGGCGCAACTAATGAAAAACTGTTTTTT. Protein sequence: CASSPGATNEKLFF.

This rearrangement joins TRBV6-5 to TRBJ2-7; D remains ambiguous. In germline, CDR1 is MNHEY, CDR2 SVGAGI. The V end lost 5 bases, the J end lost 7 bases, and 12 bases lay between the germline ends. The CDR3 runs 12 residues. CDR3 region: CASSEHGREQYF. DNA for the CDR3: TGTGCCAGCAGTGAGCACGGTCGAGAGCAGTACTTC.

This clone came up once. This chain links TRBV5-6 with TRBJ1-1; unclear D gene. Germline V lookup: CDR1 SGHDT, CDR2 YYEEEE. V lost 5 bases and J 1 base, leaving 3 bases between the germline ends. This CDR3 region has 11 residues. The CDR3 loop reads CASSKNTEAFF. The CDR3 coding sequence is TGTGCCAGCAGTAAGAACACTGAAGCTTTCTTT.